This T cell receptor (beta chain) derives from a study of regulatory T cells in long-lasting Graves disease. As for this clonotype: The junction departs from germline at one end; a sequencing error may be responsible.

The CDR3 is 15 amino acids. Germline V gene sequence: CDR1 MNHNS, CDR2 SASEGT. Sequencing libraries for TCR beta were prepared with iRepertoire HTBI primers and Arm-PCR of CDR3 regions. MiXCR was run by TCRdb on the multiplex PCR reads, yielding one entry per CDR3 protein. Of roughly 450,000 distinct CDR3 sequences listed, about a quarter are singletons. Time point described: persistent/refractory GD, antithyroid drugs over 5 years with positive TRAb. With RNA extracted from PBMCs as input, the TCR library was made. This clonotype originated in a female donor with Graves disease. The chain links TRBV6-1 to TRBJ1-1; D ambiguous. Sequencing used peripheral blood mononuclear cells (PBMCs), obtained when the disease was refractory, from a patient treated with antithyroid drugs. The CDR3 DNA is TGTGCCAGCAACACCCCCAGAGTGGGCTTATCTGAAACTTTCTTT. This gives the protein CASNTPRVGLSETFF.